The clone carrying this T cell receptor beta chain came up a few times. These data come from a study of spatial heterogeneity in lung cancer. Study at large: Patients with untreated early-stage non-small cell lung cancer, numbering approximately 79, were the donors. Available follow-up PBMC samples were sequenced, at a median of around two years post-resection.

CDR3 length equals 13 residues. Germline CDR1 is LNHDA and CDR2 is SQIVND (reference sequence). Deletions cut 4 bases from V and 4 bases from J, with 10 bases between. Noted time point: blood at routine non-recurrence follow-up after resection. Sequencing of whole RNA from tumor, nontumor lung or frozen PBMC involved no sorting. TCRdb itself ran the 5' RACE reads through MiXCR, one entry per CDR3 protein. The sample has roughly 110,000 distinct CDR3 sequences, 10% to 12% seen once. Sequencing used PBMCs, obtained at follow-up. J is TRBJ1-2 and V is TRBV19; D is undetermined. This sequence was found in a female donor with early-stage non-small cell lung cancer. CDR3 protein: CASSKSSPYGYTF. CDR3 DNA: TGTGCCAGTAGTAAGAGCTCGCCCTATGGCTACACCTTC. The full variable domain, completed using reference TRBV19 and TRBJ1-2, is DGGITQSPKYLFRKEGQNVTLSCEQNLNHDAMYWYRQDPGQGLRLIYYSQIVNDFQKGDIAEGYSVSREKKESFPLTVTSAQKNPTAFYLCASSKSSPYGYTFGSGTRLTVV.